One sample yielded the 30 T cell receptor beta chains listed below, sequenced in a study of cytomegalovirus exposure and HLA in healthy donors. A multiplex PCR was run with 60 Vbeta primers and 13 Jbeta primers. Data came from immunoSEQ multiplex PCR; TCRdb stores just in-frame clones and leaves some out. In the table there are about 140,000 clones, 80% of which are singletons. The sequencing input was PBMCs. The source of these receptors is a female donor in good health and CMV-seronegative.

This chain joins TRBV7-9 and TRBJ2-2; 7 nucleotides agree with TRBD1. V dropped 1 base and J dropped 2; count of bases not matched to a gene: 4. The CDR3 runs to 16 residues. CDR1 and CDR2 from the germline V gene are SEHNR and FQNEAQ (reference sequence). This CDR3 is CASSLVGGENTGELFF. The CDR3 DNA sequence: TGTGCCAGCAGCTTAGTAGGGGGCGAAAACACCGGGGAGCTGTTTTTT.

The gene calls are TRBV27 and TRBJ2-5; D not certain. The CDR3 length is 13 residues. Trimming stripped 6 bases from V and 1 base from J, with 9 bases between. Germline V gives CDR1 MNHEY, CDR2 SMNVEV (reference sequence). CDR3 amino acids: CASSTRSQETQYF. CDR3 DNA sequence: TGTGCCAGCAGCACGCGCTCCCAAGAGACCCAGTACTTC.

The V call is TRBV7-9, the J call TRBJ2-1, with D maybe TRBD2 (5 bases). CDR3 length: 12 amino acids. The germline V gene has CDR1 SEHNR and CDR2 FQNEAQ (reference sequence). The germline V and J ends were trimmed by 5 bases and 8 bases, with 10 bases remaining between them. Here the CDR3 DNA reads TGTGCCAGCAGCGTGTTGGAGGATGAGCAGTTCTTC. As protein: CASSVLEDEQFF.

The chain has TRBV9 and TRBJ1-1; perhaps TRBD1 as D (6 bases). V lost 0 bases to trimming and J lost 2 bases, with 11 bases between them. Germline CDR1 is SGDLS and CDR2 is YYNGEE. CDR3 length equals 15 residues. The DNA for the CDR3 is TGTGCCAGCAGCGTAGGTCCAGGGGCCAACACTGAAGCTTTCTTT. It specifies CASSVGPGANTEAFF.

The chain joins TRBV5-1 to TRBJ1-2, with 8 bases that match TRBD1. The CDR3 totals 14 residues. CDR1 and CDR2 from the germline V gene are SGHRS and YFSETQ. V trimming: 0 bases; J trimming: 6 bases; junction bases outside the gene matches: 4. The CDR3 spells CASSLVQGADGYTF. Written as DNA, the CDR3 is TGCGCCAGCAGCTTGGTCCAGGGGGCCGATGGCTACACCTTC.

V gene TRBV28 combines with J gene TRBJ2-5; no reliable D call. Germline loops: CDR1 MDHEN, CDR2 SYDVKM. The CDR3 length is 12 residues. Trimming shortened V by 8 bases and J by 1 base, and 8 bases separated the two germline ends. The CDR3 spells CASGGSQETQYF. The CDR3 DNA sequence: TGTGCCAGCGGCGGTAGCCAAGAGACCCAGTACTTC.

A few counts support this clone. J is TRBJ1-1 and V is TRBV21-1; TRBD1 is taken as the D call from the table, unchecked against the DNA. TRBV21-1 corresponds to a pseudogene. The CDR3 has 15 residues. The CDR3 here is CASSKTGQGNTEAFF. The CDR3 nucleotides read TGTGCCAGCAGCAAAACGGGACAGGGGAACACTGAAGCTTTCTTT.

This clone is a singleton in its sample. V is TRBV6-1 and J is TRBJ2-1, with TRBD2 as a possible D gene (6 bases). The CDR3 has 16 residues. Germline lookup yields CDR1 MNHNS and CDR2 SASEGT. Trimming removed 3 bases at V and 7 bases at J, with 19 bases between. CDR3 amino acids: CASSDATGTLSNEQFF. CDR3 sequence (DNA): TGTGCCAGCAGTGATGCTACCGGGACTCTTTCTAATGAGCAGTTCTTC.

The genes are TRBV5-4 and TRBJ2-5, with D unclear. The J call may be wrong; the DNA end is better matched by TRBJ2-7. Looked up from germline, CDR1 is SGHNT and CDR2 is YYREEE (reference sequence). The CDR3 is 13 amino acids. As DNA, the CDR3 is TGTGCCAGCAGCTTAAGCTATGAGCGCGAGCAGTACTTC. Its protein product is CASSLSYEREQYF.

The V gene is TRBV23-1, the J gene TRBJ2-3; a weak D match, TRBD1 (6 bases). TRBV23-1 is an open reading frame, and its role is uncertain. Trimming cost V 0 bases and J 0 bases, with 10 bases left between them. The CDR3 spans 16 residues. The chain's CDR3 is CASSQSKGHSTDTQYF. The CDR3 nucleotides are TGCGCCAGCAGTCAATCGAAGGGACATAGCACAGATACGCAGTATTTT.

The chain's CDR3 is CASSLSTGQETQYF. CDR3 nucleotides: TGTGCCAGCAGTTTATCGACAGGGCAAGAGACCCAGTACTTC. The chain recombines TRBV27 with TRBJ2-5, with 7 positions matching TRBD1. The J segment lost 2 bases and the V segment lost 0 bases, leaving 0 bases of the junction unmatched. In germline, CDR1 is MNHEY, CDR2 SMNVEV (reference sequence). The CDR3 loop spans 14 amino acids.

This clone has only one observation. The chain employs TRBV4-1 and TRBJ2-3, with TRBD2 matching 7 bases. There are 17 residues in the CDR3. The V gene end was trimmed by 3 bases and the J gene end by 0 bases; junction bases not matched to a gene: 9. Germline V gene data show CDR1 as MGHRA and CDR2 as YSYEKL. The CDR3 sequence: CASSQIPSGTSTDTQYF. CDR3 in DNA: TGCGCCAGCAGCCAGATCCCAAGCGGGACTAGCACAGATACGCAGTATTTT.

The V and J genes are TRBV10-2 and TRBJ2-1; 10 nucleotides agree with TRBD2. V lost 6 bases and J lost 0; bases outside the gene matches: 5. This CDR3 spans 16 amino acids. Looked up from germline, CDR1 is WSHSY and CDR2 is SAAADI. CDR3 DNA: TGCGCCAGCAGGACTAGCGGGCAGAGCTCCTACAATGAGCAGTTCTTC. This gives the protein CASRTSGQSSYNEQFF.

This chain joins TRBV7-8 and TRBJ2-3, with a weak D call TRBD2 (6 bases). The germline V and J ends were trimmed by 2 bases and 4 bases, with 10 bases remaining between them. The CDR3 contains 14 residues. Germline lookup yields CDR1 SGHVS and CDR2 FQNEAQ. The CDR3 spells CASSLLGEADTQYF. DNA for the CDR3: TGTGCCAGCAGCTTACTCGGGGAGGCAGATACGCAGTATTTT.

The genes are TRBV4-1 and TRBJ2-3; 8 positions match TRBD1. CDR1 is MGHRA, CDR2 YSYEKL, per germline. The CDR3 consists of 15 residues. Unmatched junction bases numbered 6, after V lost 6 bases and J lost 1 base. Written as DNA, the CDR3 is TGCGCCAGCAGGCCAACAGGGGGTGGCACAGATACGCAGTATTTT. This codes for CASRPTGGGTDTQYF.

This clone was recorded a few times. The V gene is TRBV19, the J gene TRBJ2-5; tentative D call: TRBD1 (5 bases). Trimming cost V 4 bases and J 7 bases, with 13 bases left between them. Germline V gene data show CDR1 as LNHDA and CDR2 as SQIVND (reference sequence). This CDR3 region has 13 residues. CDR3: CASSRGIDWTQYF. CDR3 nucleotides: TGTGCCAGTAGTAGGGGCATAGATTGGACCCAGTACTTC.

This clone was counted a few times. The rearrangement links TRBV9 to TRBJ2-7, with TRBD2 matching 8 bases. The CDR3 is 15 residues long. The germline V gene has CDR1 SGDLS and CDR2 YYNGEE. V trimming: 0 bases; J trimming: 5 bases; junction bases outside the gene matches: 7. This CDR3 is CASSVVASGSNEQYF. DNA of the CDR3: TGTGCCAGCAGCGTAGTTGCCAGCGGGAGCAACGAGCAGTACTTC.

This chain joins TRBV28 and TRBJ1-2, with D tentatively TRBD1 (6 bases). The CDR3 sequence is 15 residues long. Germline values: CDR1 MDHEN, CDR2 SYDVKM. Trimming stripped 6 bases from V and 2 bases from J, with 16 bases between. CDR3 protein: CASRGQGSSNYGYTF. CDR3 sequence (DNA): TGTGCCAGCAGAGGGCAGGGGAGTTCAAACTATGGCTACACCTTC.

The chain couples TRBV2 to TRBJ1-1; TRBD1 matches 8 bases. Per the germline V gene, CDR1 is SNHLY and CDR2 is FYNNEI. Germline trimming cut 3 bases from V and 11 bases from J; bases unmatched to any gene: 11. This CDR3 is 14 amino acids long. CDR3 sequence: CASSEGGRGLTAFF. Here the CDR3 DNA reads TGTGCCAGCAGTGAGGGTGGCAGGGGGCTGACGGCTTTCTTT.

A word on this clone: This same CDR3 is encoded by further DNA sequences in the sample. This rearrangement joins TRBV5-1 to TRBJ2-5, with D possibly TRBD1 on 5 matching bases. V gave up 1 base and J gave up 4 bases, with 8 bases separating them. Germline CDR1 is SGHRS and CDR2 is YFSETQ. The CDR3 extends over 13 amino acids. The CDR3 DNA is TGCGCCAGCAGCTTGAGGGGTGGAGAGACCCAGTACTTC. Protein product: CASSLRGGETQYF.

The J gene is TRBJ2-1, the V gene TRBV6-1; no clear D. Deletions cut 2 bases from V and 0 bases from J, with 11 bases between. The V gene's germline CDR1 is MNHNS and CDR2 SASEGT. The CDR3 has 16 residues. CDR3 loop: CASSENYRSSYNEQFF. The DNA of the CDR3 is TGTGCCAGCAGTGAAAACTACCGAAGCTCCTACAATGAGCAGTTCTTC.

V and J are TRBV10-2 and TRBJ2-7; D may be TRBD1 (6 bases). Germline lookup yields CDR1 WSHSY and CDR2 SAAADI. Trimming cost V 7 bases and J 1 base, with 11 bases left between them. This CDR3 spans 13 amino acids. The CDR3 region is CASIRTDSYEQYF. The CDR3 DNA follows: TGCGCCAGCATCCGGACAGATTCCTACGAGCAGTACTTC.

V usage is TRBV7-9 and J usage is TRBJ2-7; D gene ambiguous. V lost 2 bases and J lost 7, with 9 bases in between. CDR1 and CDR2 from the germline V gene are SEHNR and FQNEAQ (reference sequence). The CDR3 runs to 12 residues. Here the CDR3 DNA reads TGTGCCAGCAGCTTAAAAGAACGGGAGCAGTACTTC. It yields the protein CASSLKEREQYF.

This clone was seen a single time. The chain employs TRBV5-4 and TRBJ2-2; D is uncertain. CDR1 and CDR2 from the germline V gene are SGHNT and YYREEE (reference sequence). Trimming removed 5 bases from V and 5 bases from J, with 16 bases in between. The CDR3 extends over 15 amino acids. This CDR3 reads CASSLDLPQTGELFF. CDR3 nucleotide sequence: TGTGCCAGCAGTCTCGACTTGCCCCAAACCGGGGAGCTGTTTTTT.

This clone was seen just once. This rearrangement joins TRBV9 to TRBJ1-2, with D possibly being TRBD1 (6 bases). The CDR3 loop spans 14 amino acids. Trimming took 4 bases from V and 6 from J, leaving 16 bases between them. Per germline, CDR1 SGDLS and CDR2 YYNGEE. The CDR3, as DNA: TGTGCCAGCAGCCCGACGGCAGGGGAAAATGGCTACACCTTC. It codes for CASSPTAGENGYTF.

The chain has TRBV30 and TRBJ2-7; 9 positions match TRBD1. V was clipped by 0 bases and J by 6 bases; unmatched bases: 9. The CDR3 spans 15 residues. The germline V gene has CDR1 GTSNPN and CDR2 SVGIG (reference sequence). The CDR3 is CAWSVGKTGGGEQYF. CDR3 in DNA: TGTGCCTGGAGTGTAGGAAAGACAGGGGGGGGCGAGCAGTACTTC.

This clone is a singleton in its sample. The rearrangement links TRBV7-9 to TRBJ2-5, with TRBD2 matching over 13 bases. Per the germline V gene, CDR1 is SEHNR and CDR2 is FQNEAQ (reference sequence). V gave up 4 bases and J gave up 3 bases; unmatched junction bases: 8. CDR3 size: 17 residues. The CDR3 DNA follows: TGTGCCAGCAGCTCGACCGCGGGACTAGCGGGAAAAGAGACCCAGTACTTC. Translating gives CASSSTAGLAGKETQYF.

V and J are TRBV9 and TRBJ2-3; 8 bases are shared with TRBD2. V shed 0 bases, J shed 0 bases, and the junction held 3 bases outside the gene matches. The CDR3 totals 16 residues. Germline V gives CDR1 SGDLS, CDR2 YYNGEE. CDR3 amino acids: CASSVEASGSTDTQYF. For the CDR3, the DNA is TGTGCCAGCAGCGTAGAGGCTAGCGGGAGCACAGATACGCAGTATTTT.

The rearrangement links TRBV19 to TRBJ1-2; 8 nucleotides align to TRBD1. The CDR3 is 16 amino acids. With 6 bases clipped from V and 4 bases from J, the junction kept 13 bases outside the gene matches. Germline CDR1 reads LNHDA; CDR2 reads SQIVND (reference sequence). The CDR3 sequence is CASSPSARTGLYGYTF. The CDR3 DNA sequence: TGTGCCAGTAGCCCATCAGCCCGGACAGGGCTCTATGGCTACACCTTC.

The V and J genes are TRBV6-5 and TRBJ1-2; a possible D gene is TRBD1 (5 bases). The CDR3 is made up of 13 amino acids. CDR1 and CDR2 (germline): MNHEY, SVGAGI. With 4 bases removed from V and 3 bases from J, the gap between germline ends came to 9 bases. As DNA, the CDR3 is TGTGCCAGCAGTTTTGGAGGGGACTATGGCTACACCTTC. This encodes CASSFGGDYGYTF.